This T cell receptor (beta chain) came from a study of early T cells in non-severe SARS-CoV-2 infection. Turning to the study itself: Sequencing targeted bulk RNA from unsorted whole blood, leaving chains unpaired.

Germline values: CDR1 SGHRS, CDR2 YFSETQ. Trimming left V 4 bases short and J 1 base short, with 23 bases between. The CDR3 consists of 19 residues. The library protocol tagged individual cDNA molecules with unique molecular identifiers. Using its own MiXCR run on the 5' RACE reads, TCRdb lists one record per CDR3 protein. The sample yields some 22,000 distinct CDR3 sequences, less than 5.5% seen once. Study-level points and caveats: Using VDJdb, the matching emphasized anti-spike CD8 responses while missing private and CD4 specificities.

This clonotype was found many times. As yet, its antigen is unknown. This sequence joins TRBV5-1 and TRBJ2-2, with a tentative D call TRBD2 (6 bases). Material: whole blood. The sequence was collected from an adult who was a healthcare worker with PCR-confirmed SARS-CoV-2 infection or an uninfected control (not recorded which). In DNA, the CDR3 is TGCGCCAGCAGCCTGGCCCGGGACTCCCCGAAAGAGAACACCGGGGAGCTGTTTTTT. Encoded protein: CASSLARDSPKENTGELFF.